Below, 22 T cell receptor beta chains from the same sample are listed, as sequenced in a study of molecular identifiers for immune sequencing clone quantification. TCRdb independently ran MiXCR on the PCR reads; one entry per CDR3 protein. Among tens of thousands of distinct CDR3 sequences, roughly 19% were seen once, and the ten largest hold around 0.88%. Sequenced material: naive CD8+ T cells from blood, with Jurkat cell RNA spiked in. Sample subset: FACS-sorted CD8+CD4-CCR7+CD45RA+ naive T cells. The receptors here all came from a human donor in good health. Some libraries in this study had Jurkat cell RNA spiked in.

This clonotype was seen at least ten times. The chain combines TRBV5-4 with TRBJ2-3; 8 nucleotides match TRBD1. The germline CDR1 and CDR2 sequences are SGHNT and YYREEE (reference sequence). The CDR3 contains 14 residues. After removal of 4 bases from V and 2 bases from J, the junction contained 3 bases not matched to a gene. For the CDR3, the DNA is TGTGCCAGCAGCCTGGACAGGGACACAGATACGCAGTATTTT. It translates to CASSLDRDTDTQYF.

The table lists this clonotype with many counts. The V call is TRBV7-9, the J call TRBJ2-3, with unresolved D. V was clipped by 2 bases and J by 5 bases, with 5 bases between them. CDR1 is SEHNR and CDR2 is FQNEAQ in the germline V gene (reference sequence). This CDR3 contains 12 residues. CDR3 sequence reads: CASSLSGDTQYF. As DNA, the CDR3 is TGTGCCAGCAGCTTAAGTGGAGATACGCAGTATTTT.

V usage is TRBV20-1 and J usage is TRBJ2-1; a possible D gene is TRBD2 (5 bases). This CDR3 spans 17 amino acids. CDR1 and CDR2 from the germline V gene are DFQATT and SNEGSKA (reference sequence). Trimming shortened V by 2 bases and J by 3 bases, and 20 bases separated the two germline ends. CDR3 DNA: TGCAGTGCTAGAAGAAGACTGGGAGTAGAAAACTACAATGAGCAGTTCTTC. It encodes CSARRRLGVENYNEQFF.

This clonotype occurred a few times. The chain couples TRBV3-1 to TRBJ1-2; TRBD1 might be the D (5 bases). Trimming removed 2 bases from V and 1 base from J, with 17 bases in between. CDR3 length: 17 residues. From germline, CDR1 is LGHDT and CDR2 YNNKEL (reference sequence). CDR3 sequence reads: CASSQTSRDRSNYGYTF. The CDR3 DNA follows: TGTGCCAGCAGCCAAACATCCCGGGACCGAAGTAACTATGGCTACACCTTC. The complete variable domain, with remaining parts taken from reference TRBV3-1 and TRBJ1-2, reads DTAVSQTPKYLVTQMGNDKSIKCEQNLGHDTMYWYKQDSKKFLKIMFSYNNKELIINETVPNRFSPKSPDKAHLNLHINSLELGDSAVYFCASSQTSRDRSNYGYTFGSGTRLTVV.

This clonotype was detected many times. This rearrangement joins TRBV6-2 or TRBV6-3 to TRBJ2-2, with 8 bases aligning to TRBD1. V shed 6 bases, J shed 5 bases, and the junction held 11 bases outside the gene matches. Per the germline V gene, CDR1 is MNHEY and CDR2 is SVGEGT. The CDR3 length is 16 residues. CDR3 in amino acids: CASSPLRTGWTGELFF. Here the CDR3 DNA reads TGTGCCAGCAGCCCACTCAGGACAGGGTGGACCGGGGAGCTGTTTTTT.

This clonotype was seen at least ten times. The rearrangement links TRBV6-2 or TRBV6-3 to TRBJ2-7, with no clear D. Trimming shortened V by 7 bases and J by 4 bases, and 20 bases separated the two germline ends. Germline CDR1 reads MNHEY; CDR2 reads SVGEGT. The CDR3 is made up of 15 amino acids. In nucleotides, the CDR3 is TGTGCCAGCACTCCCCGTGGTGGATTGGGGTACGAGCAGTACTTC. Amino acid sequence: CASTPRGGLGYEQYF.

This clonotype was observed many times. This sequence joins TRBV5-6 and TRBJ1-3; 7 nucleotides line up with TRBD1. Germline CDR1 is SGHDT and CDR2 is YYEEEE. This CDR3 is built from 15 residues. Unmatched junction bases numbered 7, after V lost 4 bases and J lost 3 bases. CDR3 coding DNA: TGTGCCAGCAGCCAAGACAGGGACGATGGAAACACCATATATTTT. Its translation is CASSQDRDDGNTIYF.

Many counts were recorded for this clonotype. The chain uses TRBV2 and TRBJ1-1; tentative D call: TRBD1 (6 bases). Germline V gene sequence: CDR1 SNHLY, CDR2 FYNNEI. The CDR3 covers 15 residues. Trimming pared 6 bases from V and 5 bases from J, leaving 19 bases between. The CDR3 region has the DNA TGTGCCAGCAGCCTAGGACAGAACCCGGGTACTGAAGCTTTCTTT. This gives the protein CASSLGQNPGTEAFF.

The chain carries TRBV7-9 and TRBJ2-5, with D uncertain. The CDR3 covers 15 residues. Germline CDR1 and CDR2: SEHNR and FQNEAQ (reference sequence). The V end lost 0 bases, the J end lost 3 bases, and 11 bases lay between the germline ends. This CDR3 is CASSLAKGPEETQYF. CDR3 bases: TGTGCCAGCAGCTTAGCCAAAGGCCCCGAAGAGACCCAGTACTTC.

Remarks on this clonotype: It may be a read error: a sequence one base away is much more abundant. J is TRBJ2-7 and V is TRBV7-9; no clear D gene. Trimming cost V 2 bases and J 7 bases, with 18 bases left between them. Germline-derived CDR1 and CDR2 are SEHNR and FQNEAQ (reference sequence). The CDR3 totals 15 residues. CDR3 region: CASSLLMAEDKEQYF. CDR3 bases: TGTGCCAGCAGCTTACTCATGGCAGAGGATAAGGAGCAGTACTTC.

This clonotype has at least ten counts. This chain connects TRBV28 to TRBJ2-5; no clear D. Germline V lookup: CDR1 MDHEN, CDR2 SYDVKM. The length of the CDR3 is 13 residues. V lost 3 bases and J 5 bases, leaving 10 bases between the germline ends. In DNA form, the CDR3 reads TGTGCCAGCAGTTTTGCTGGGCCCGAGACCCAGTACTTC. Its protein is CASSFAGPETQYF.

This clonotype was recorded at least ten times. The chain is built from TRBV5-1 and TRBJ1-5; 7 positions match TRBD1. CDR1 and CDR2 (germline): SGHRS, YFSETQ. CDR3 length: 14 residues. Unmatched junction bases numbered 4, after V lost 0 bases and J lost 7 bases. The CDR3, as DNA: TGCGCCAGCAGCTTGGGACAGGGTATACAGCCCCAGCATTTT. Translating gives CASSLGQGIQPQHF.

This clonotype was seen many times. The chain is built from TRBV29-1 and TRBJ1-1; perhaps TRBD1 as D (5 bases). This CDR3 has 13 amino acids. The ends were cut back, 6 bases at V and 3 bases at J, with 14 bases in the middle. CDR1 is SQVTM, CDR2 ANQGSEA, per germline. In DNA, the CDR3 is TGCAGCGTCACGGGACCGGACGACACTGAAGCTTTCTTT. Translating gives CSVTGPDDTEAFF.

This clonotype has just a few counts. A read error may explain this, as a much larger clone is one base away. This chain links TRBV7-9 with TRBJ1-1, with 8 bases matching TRBD1. Per the germline V gene, CDR1 is SEHNR and CDR2 is FQNEAQ (reference sequence). There are 15 residues in the CDR3. V lost 8 bases and J lost 5; bases outside the gene matches: 13. CDR3 sequence: CASASTHRGGTEAFF. CDR3 DNA: TGTGCCAGCGCCTCAACTCACAGGGGGGGAACTGAAGCTTTCTTT.

This clonotype was found many times. This sequence joins TRBV28 and TRBJ2-7; TRBD1 agrees at 9 bases. The CDR3 extends over 16 amino acids. With 6 bases clipped from V and 2 bases from J, the junction kept 11 bases outside the gene matches. CDR1 and CDR2 from the germline V gene are MDHEN and SYDVKM. In nucleotides, the CDR3 is TGTGCCAGCAGAACAACCGGGACAGGGATTACCTACGAGCAGTACTTC. It encodes CASRTTGTGITYEQYF.

This clonotype was seen many times. J is TRBJ1-1 and V is TRBV7-2; 10 positions agree with TRBD1. Germline V gene data show CDR1 as SGHTA and CDR2 as FQGNSA. With 5 bases clipped from V and 3 bases from J, the junction kept 12 bases outside the gene matches. The CDR3 is 17 residues long. CDR3 bases: TGTGCCAGCAGCCGGCGACAGGGGGCATACGATGACACTGAAGCTTTCTTT. Its protein product is CASSRRQGAYDDTEAFF.

This clonotype was counted at least ten times. The V call is TRBV7-9, the J call TRBJ2-5; TRBD1 agrees at 7 bases. The V gene end was trimmed by 8 bases and the J gene end by 5 bases; junction bases not matched to a gene: 8. CDR3 size: 13 residues. Germline CDR1 and CDR2: SEHNR and FQNEAQ (reference sequence). The CDR3 DNA reads as TGTGCCAGCCTTACAGGGGTCGGGGAGACCCAGTACTTC. Translation: CASLTGVGETQYF. The complete variable domain, with remaining parts taken from reference TRBV7-9 and TRBJ2-5, reads DTGVSQNPRHKITKRGQNVTFRCDPISEHNRLYWYRQTLGQGPEFLTYFQNEAQLEKSRLLSDRFSAERPKGSFSTLEIQRTEQGDSAMYLCASLTGVGETQYFGPGTRLLVL.

The chain combines TRBV6-5 with TRBJ2-7, with D possibly matching TRBD2 (5 bases). Germline V gene data show CDR1 as MNHEY and CDR2 as SVGAGI. The V end was cut by 0 bases, the J end by 3 bases, with 9 bases between. The CDR3 contains 14 residues. The CDR3, as DNA: TGTGCCAGCAGTTACTCGGCTAGCTTCTACGAGCAGTACTTC. Encoded protein: CASSYSASFYEQYF.

This clonotype has a handful of counts. V is TRBV3-1 and J is TRBJ2-7; possibly TRBD1 for D (6 bases). The germline V and J ends were trimmed by 0 bases and 2 bases, with 14 bases remaining between them. The CDR3 spans 16 residues. The V gene's germline CDR1 is LGHDT and CDR2 YNNKEL (reference sequence). Written as DNA, the CDR3 is TGTGCCAGCAGCCAAGATTCTGGGGGCATACCCTACGAGCAGTACTTC. Protein sequence: CASSQDSGGIPYEQYF.

At least ten counts were recorded for this clonotype. For the CDR3, the DNA is TGTGCCAGCAGTACAGCGGAAGCCAAAAACATTCAGTACTTC. Translating gives CASSTAEAKNIQYF. The rearrangement uses TRBV12-3 or TRBV12-4 and TRBJ2-4; the D gene is possibly TRBD2 (5 bases). The CDR3 runs to 14 residues. V lost 5 bases to trimming and J lost 0 bases, with 8 bases between them.

This clonotype was recorded at least ten times. The rearrangement links TRBV4-1 to TRBJ2-5; TRBD2 might be the D (6 bases). This CDR3 comprises 15 residues. Deletions cut 1 base from V and 5 bases from J, with 14 bases between. Germline V gene sequence: CDR1 MGHRA, CDR2 YSYEKL. In DNA, the CDR3 is TGCGCCAGCAGCCAAGTACTAGCTACGGAGGAGACCCAGTACTTC. Encoded protein: CASSQVLATEETQYF.

Only a few counts were recorded for this clonotype. The chain is built from TRBV15 and TRBJ2-7; D is possibly TRBD1 (6 bases). The CDR3 sequence is 18 residues long. The V end was cut by 3 bases, the J end by 5 bases, with 26 bases between. CDR1 is LNHNV, CDR2 YYDKDF, per germline (reference sequence). The CDR3 nucleotides read TGTGCCACCAGCAGCTCTAGTATCACACAGGGTTCGGAGGACGAGCAGTACTTC. Translation: CATSSSSITQGSEDEQYF.